This T cell receptor (beta chain) was profiled in a study of post-analysis software for immune sequencing data. The CDR3 totals 16 residues. CDR1 is SGHRS, CDR2 YFSETQ, per germline. Unique molecular identifiers were built into the TCR beta cDNA libraries. TCRdb re-called the PCR reads through MiXCR, storing one row per CDR3 protein. Of roughly 160,000 distinct CDR3 sequences in the sample, 30% to 45% are singletons; the top ten hold roughly 28%. On this clonotype: What it recognizes is unknown.

Study-level findings and limits: Normalized Chao1 diversity was significantly lower in multiple sclerosis patients than in controls. Elevated frequency relative to controls characterized roughly 5 TRBV segments in patients, TRBV5-6, TRBV5-1 and TRBV20-1 among them.

The receptor was derived from a girl aged 10-17 years with multiple sclerosis. The chain carries TRBV5-1 and TRBJ2-7; 10 bases match TRBD2. The J call may be in error: the DNA end matches TRBJ2-5 better. The sample consisted of blood, taken after autologous hematopoietic stem cell transplantation. The CDR3 DNA is TGCGCCAGCAGCTTCGGGGCTAGCGGGAGTGTAGAGACCCAGTACTTC. Its protein product is CASSFGASGSVETQYF.